A selection of T cell receptor beta chains follows, all from one sample in a study of T cell responses to AZD1222 COVID-19 vaccine. Measured with immunoSEQ multiplex PCR; TCRdb has only the in-frame clones, and not every one. Of 80,000 to 100,000 clones detected, about 92% appear once; the ten largest clones hold approximately 11%. The sample was peripheral blood, taken on day 0 of AZD1222 vaccination. The receptors here all came from an adult in good health. Each CDR3 is given with its conserved first and last residue. D genes are given only for firm matches. Clone size is not always given. Where it is, it says once, few, many or a class for expanded clones.

abundance	j_gene	d_gene	v_gene	CDR3nt	CDR3aa
NA	TRBJ1-1	NA	TRBV19	TGTGCCAGTAGTCGCACCGAATCCAGGGAGTGGGGCACTGAAGCTTTCTTT	CASSRTESREWGTEAFF
NA	TRBJ1-6	TRBD1	TRBV6-5	TGTGCCAGCAGTTACACAGGGGCAAATTCACCCCTCCACTTT	CASSYTGANSPLHF
once	TRBJ1-1	NA	TRBV19	TGTGCCAGTAGTTTCTTTTGGGGATTGAACACTGAAGCTTTCTTT	CASSFFWGLNTEAFF
NA	TRBJ1-1	NA	TRBV3-1/TRBV3-2	TGTGCCAGCAGCCAAGGGCAGAACACTGAAGCTTTCTTT	CASSQGQNTEAFF
once	TRBJ2-5	NA	TRBV2	TGTGCCAGCAGTGTAGGGGTGGGGTCTGTCCAAGAGACCCAGTACTTC	CASSVGVGSVQETQYF
NA	TRBJ1-2	NA	TRBV28	TGTGCCAGCAGTTCAGGGTGGAGCTACACCTTC	CASSSGWSYTF
NA	TRBJ1-5	NA	TRBV6-2/TRBV6-3	TGTGCCAGCAGTTACTCGCCGGGGGCTAGCAGCAATCAGCCCCAGCATTTT	CASSYSPGASSNQPQHF
NA	TRBJ2-6	TRBD2	TRBV6-6	TGTGCCAGCAGTCTGTCTGGGCGGGGGGGCACTGGGGCCAACGTCCTGACTTTC	CASSLSGRGGTGANVLTF
NA	TRBJ1-2	TRBD1	TRBV11-2	TGTGCCAGCAGCTTAGATCGGTTGTTCGGGGGACAGGAACACGGCTACACCTTC	CASSLDRLFGGQEHGYTF
NA	TRBJ2-7	NA	TRBV6-2/TRBV6-3	TGTGCCAGCAGTTACTCTATCTCCCTGCTGACCTACGAGCAGTACTTC	CASSYSISLLTYEQYF
NA	TRBJ2-5	NA	TRBV7-2	TGTGCCAGCATCCTAGGGCTGGCGGTACAAGAGACCCAGTACTTC	CASILGLAVQETQYF
NA	TRBJ2-1	TRBD2	TRBV7-9	TGTGCCAGCAGCTTAGTAAGCGGGGGCCCCCTTGGTTCCTACAATGAGCAGTTCTTC	CASSLVSGGPLGSYNEQFF
NA	TRBJ1-2	NA	TRBV2	TGTGCCAGCAGTCCTCAATGGGGGGCTGGCTACACCTTC	CASSPQWGAGYTF
NA	TRBJ1-2	NA	TRBV11-3	TGTGCCAGCAGCTTCAACAGGGAGGGCTATGGCTACACCTTC	CASSFNREGYGYTF
NA	TRBJ1-6	NA	TRBV6-5	TGTGCCAGCAGGGGGGACGGTGCCTATAATTCACCCCTCCACTTT	CASRGDGAYNSPLHF
once	TRBJ2-7	NA	TRBV29-1	TGCAGCGCATACGAAGATGACTACGAGCAGTACTTC	CSAYEDDYEQYF
NA	TRBJ1-2	NA	TRBV3-1/TRBV3-2	TGTGCCAGCAGCCAAGATCTAACTTCGTATGGCTACACCTTC	CASSQDLTSYGYTF
NA	TRBJ2-2	NA	TRBV6-4	TGTGCCAGCAGTAGCGGGAACACCGGGGAGCTGTTTTTT	CASSSGNTGELFF
NA	TRBJ2-2	TRBD2	TRBV6-2/TRBV6-3	TGTGCCAGCAGTCTAGCGGGGGCAAACACCGGGGAGCTGTTTTTT	CASSLAGANTGELFF
NA	TRBJ1-3	NA	TRBV7-8	TGTGCCAGCAGCCGAGGGAGGGGACTAACTGGAAACACCATATATTTT	CASSRGRGLTGNTIYF
NA	TRBJ1-4	NA	TRBV4-2	TGTGCCAGCGCGGCTAGAGGGGCTGGGAGCTCTAATGAAAAACTGTTTTTT	CASAARGAGSSNEKLFF
NA	TRBJ2-1	NA	TRBV12-5	TGTGCTAGTGGTTTAAACTGGGAATCGCAGTTCTTC	CASGLNWESQFF
NA	TRBJ2-1	TRBD1	TRBV5-5	TGTGCCAGCAGCTTGGAAATACAGGGGTACAATGAGCAGTTCTTC	CASSLEIQGYNEQFF
NA	TRBJ1-4	NA	TRBV6-5	TGTGCCAGCAGCGCGGACTGGGCTAATGAAAAACTGTTTTTT	CASSADWANEKLFF
NA	TRBJ1-1	NA	TRBV24-1	TGTGCCACCAGTGACTCCCGGGACATCAAAACTGAAGCTTTCTTT	CATSDSRDIKTEAFF
NA	TRBJ1-6	NA	TRBV6-1	TGTGCCAGCAGTGAAGCCGGTTATAGGCCCCTCCACTTT	CASSEAGYRPLHF
few	TRBJ1-6	NA	TRBV1	TGCACCAGCAGCCAAGATAACAGGGGCTTTAATTCACCCCTCCACTTT	CTSSQDNRGFNSPLHF
NA	TRBJ2-7	NA	TRBV7-2	TGTGCCAGCAGCTTAGGACACATAAGCTCCTACGAGCAGTACTTC	CASSLGHISSYEQYF
NA	TRBJ2-7	NA	TRBV19	TGTGCCAGCCGCGGGGCCTACGAGCAGTACTTC	CASRGAYEQYF